Below, 16 T cell receptor beta chains from the same sample are listed, as sequenced in a study of shared T cell receptors in the human thymus. Profiling relied on immunoSEQ multiplex PCR, and the TCRdb table lists in-frame clones only, not all of them. The table has about 380,000 clones, about 95% seen once. The sample comprised thymocytes. These receptors all stem from a human donor.

This clone was recorded once. This chain joins TRBV14 and TRBJ1-1; 7 bases fit TRBD1. Looked up from germline, CDR1 is SGHDN and CDR2 is FVKESK. CDR3 size: 16 residues. V shed 3 bases and J 1 base; nucleotides not matched to a gene: 8. The CDR3 bases are TGTGCCAGCAGCCAGGCGATGACAGGGACGAACACTGAAGCTTTCTTT. This encodes CASSQAMTGTNTEAFF.

The chain couples TRBV5-1 to TRBJ2-1, with D possibly being TRBD2 (6 bases). The CDR3 runs 13 residues. Trimming removed 3 bases from V and 6 bases from J, with 10 bases in between. Germline V gives CDR1 SGHRS, CDR2 YFSETQ. CDR3 sequence reads: CASSWLAFNEQFF. The CDR3 coding sequence is TGCGCCAGCAGCTGGCTAGCGTTCAATGAGCAGTTCTTC. The variable domain in full, with the rest retrieved from reference TRBV5-1 and TRBJ2-1, is KAGVTQTPRYLIKTRGQQVTLSCSPISGHRSVSWYQQTPGQGLQFLFEYFSETQRNKGNFPGRFSGRQFSNSRSEMNVSTLELGDSALYLCASSWLAFNEQFFGPGTRLTVL.

About this clone itself: Different DNA sequences within this sample yield the same CDR3. The chain employs TRBV5-1 and TRBJ2-1, with 12 bases fitting TRBD2. With 4 bases clipped from V and 4 bases from J, the junction kept 3 bases outside the gene matches. Germline V gene data show CDR1 as SGHRS and CDR2 as YFSETQ. The CDR3 extends over 15 amino acids. CDR3 sequence: CASSPGTSGYNEQFF. CDR3 sequence (DNA): TGCGCCAGCAGCCCGGGGACTAGCGGGTACAATGAGCAGTTCTTC.

The genes are TRBV7-9 and TRBJ1-1, with a weak D call TRBD1 (5 bases). The CDR3 runs 14 residues. The V gene's germline CDR1 is SEHNR and CDR2 FQNEAQ (reference sequence). Trimming removed 5 bases from V and 3 bases from J, with 13 bases in between. CDR3 protein: CASSDPGGDTEAFF. CDR3 DNA: TGTGCCAGCAGCGATCCGGGGGGGGACACTGAAGCTTTCTTT.

The V and J genes are TRBV4-3 and TRBJ1-2, with TRBD1 matching 7 bases. Germline values: CDR1 LGHNA, CDR2 YSLEER. The junction had 7 bases not matched to a gene; V was cut back by 4 bases and J by 2 bases. The CDR3 spans 15 residues. DNA for the CDR3: TGCGCCAGCAGCCCCCAGGGGGGGACCAACTATGGCTACACCTTC. Its protein product is CASSPQGGTNYGYTF.

The chain has TRBV28 and TRBJ1-1; tentatively, D is TRBD1 (5 bases). Germline loops: CDR1 MDHEN, CDR2 SYDVKM. Trimming left V 6 bases short and J 3 bases short, with 17 bases between. The CDR3 extends over 15 amino acids. CDR3 amino acids: CASSPLRQIYTEAFF. The CDR3 nucleotides read TGTGCCAGCAGCCCACTCAGACAGATCTACACTGAAGCTTTCTTT. The whole variable domain, filled in from reference TRBV28 and TRBJ1-1, reads DVKVTQSSRYLVKRTGEKVFLECVQDMDHENMFWYRQDPGLGLRLIYFSYDVKMKEKGDIPEGYSVSREKKERFSLILESASTNQTSMYLCASSPLRQIYTEAFFGQGTRLTVV.

This rearrangement joins TRBV5-1 to TRBJ2-7; TRBD2 matches at 9 bases. The CDR3 loop spans 14 amino acids. Per the germline V gene, CDR1 is SGHRS and CDR2 is YFSETQ. The ends lost 4 bases at V and 1 base at J; junction bases unmatched: 3. Here the CDR3 reads CASSRLAESYEQYF. The DNA of the CDR3 is TGCGCCAGCAGCCGACTAGCGGAGTCCTACGAGCAGTACTTC. Variable domain in full (rest from reference TRBV5-1 and TRBJ2-7): KAGVTQTPRYLIKTRGQQVTLSCSPISGHRSVSWYQQTPGQGLQFLFEYFSETQRNKGNFPGRFSGRQFSNSRSEMNVSTLELGDSALYLCASSRLAESYEQYFGPGTRLTVT.

The chain recombines TRBV11-3 with TRBJ2-2, with TRBD1 matching 10 bases. Looked up from germline, CDR1 is SGHNT and CDR2 is YENEEA. The CDR3 is 15 amino acids. J was trimmed by 6 bases and V by 5 bases; bases with no gene match: 6. The CDR3 nucleotides read TGTGCCAGCAGCCTCCGACAGGGGGCCGCCGGGGAGCTGTTTTTT. Residues: CASSLRQGAAGELFF. Based on the CDR3 plus reference TRBV11-3 and TRBJ2-2, the full variable domain is EAGVVQSPRYKIIEKKQPVAFWCNPISGHNTLYWYLQNLGQGPELLIRYENEEAVDDSQLPKDRFSAERLKGVDSTLKIQPAELGDSAVYLCASSLRQGAAGELFFGEGSRLTVL.

The chain couples TRBV14 to TRBJ2-7; D gene ambiguous. Trimming cost V 0 bases and J 2 bases, with 14 bases left between them. There are 16 residues in the CDR3. Looked up from germline, CDR1 is SGHDN and CDR2 is FVKESK. The CDR3 nucleotides are TGTGCCAGCAGCCAAGATTGGTGGCCCCCCCCCTACGAGCAGTACTTC. Encoded protein: CASSQDWWPPPYEQYF.

The chain is built from TRBV16 and TRBJ2-7, with D possibly called TRBD1 or TRBD2 (6 bases each). Trimming pared 3 bases from V and 6 bases from J, leaving 24 bases between. The CDR3 sequence is 17 residues long. From germline, CDR1 is KGHSY and CDR2 FQNENV. The CDR3 region has the DNA TGTGCCAGCAGCCATATATTAGGGGGGACCCAAGGATCCGAGCAGTACTTC. Its protein product is CASSHILGGTQGSEQYF.

This clone was counted a few times. The V call is TRBV2, the J call TRBJ2-1; perhaps TRBD2 as D (7 bases). Trimming pared 0 bases from V and 3 bases from J, leaving 30 bases between. The CDR3 sequence is 22 residues long. CDR1 and CDR2 from the germline V gene are SNHLY and FYNNEI. The CDR3 region is CASSEAGGLGDYLASYYNEQFF. DNA for the CDR3: TGTGCCAGCAGTGAAGCGGGGGGGCTAGGGGACTACCTAGCCAGCTACTACAATGAGCAGTTCTTC.

The rearrangement uses TRBV6-4 and TRBJ2-1, with TRBD2 identical over 9 bases. Trimming at V came to 0 bases and at J to 0 bases, leaving 18 bases not matched to a gene. The germline V gene encodes CDR1 MRHNA and CDR2 SNTAGT. The CDR3 extends over 22 amino acids. The CDR3 DNA reads as TGTGCCAGCAGTGACTCGACAGTTAGTAGCGGGAGTCACCAAGGCTCCTACAATGAGCAGTTCTTC. Protein: CASSDSTVSSGSHQGSYNEQFF.

V is TRBV28 and J is TRBJ2-7; 9 bases are a match to TRBD2. V shed 7 bases and J 0 bases; nucleotides not matched to a gene: 7. Germline V CDR1 and CDR2: MDHEN, SYDVKM. CDR3 length equals 15 residues. The CDR3 sequence is CASTLSGSRSYEQYF. CDR3 bases: TGTGCCAGCACTCTTAGCGGGAGTCGCTCCTACGAGCAGTACTTC.

This clone appeared a single time. The V and J genes are TRBV15 and TRBJ2-5; no reliable D call. The CDR3 has 14 amino acids. Deletions cut 1 base from V and 1 base from J, with 7 bases between. Per germline, CDR1 LNHNV and CDR2 YYDKDF (reference sequence). CDR3 bases: TGTGCCACCAGCAGAGTTTCTATCCAAGAGACCCAGTACTTC. Translated, it gives CATSRVSIQETQYF.

The CDR3 reads CASSSPPAGGPNGDTQYF. The CDR3 region has the DNA TGTGCCAGCAGCTCCCCCCCAGCGGGAGGGCCCAACGGGGATACGCAGTATTTT. The rearrangement uses TRBV7-9 and TRBJ2-3, with 10 bases identical to TRBD2. The CDR3 loop spans 18 amino acids. Germline CDR1 SEHNR, CDR2 FQNEAQ (reference sequence). The junction had 16 bases not matched to a gene; V was cut back by 4 bases and J by 6 bases. Based on the CDR3 plus reference TRBV7-9 and TRBJ2-3, the full variable domain is DTGVSQNPRHKITKRGQNVTFRCDPISEHNRLYWYRQTLGQGPEFLTYFQNEAQLEKSRLLSDRFSAERPKGSFSTLEIQRTEQGDSAMYLCASSSPPAGGPNGDTQYFGPGTRLTVL.

The count of this clone is one. V usage is TRBV27 and J usage is TRBJ1-4; 8 nucleotides agree with TRBD1. With V trimmed by 5 bases and J by 0 bases, 14 bases remained unmatched. CDR3 length: 19 amino acids. Germline V gives CDR1 MNHEY, CDR2 SMNVEV (reference sequence). The CDR3 DNA is TGTGCCAGCAGTCCGGCCCATCGGGACAGGATGGCAACTAATGAAAAACTGTTTTTT. Its translation: CASSPAHRDRMATNEKLFF.